The next 5 T cell receptor beta chains were all read from a single sample in a study of cytomegalovirus exposure and HLA in healthy donors. Researchers ran the PCR with 60 Vbeta and 13 Jbeta primers. Clones were read by immunoSEQ multiplex PCR, and TCRdb kept only the in-frame ones, dropping some. The sample holds about 200,000 clones, roughly 80% seen once. The source material was PBMCs. These receptors were collected from a man aged 50-60 years in good health and CMV-seronegative.

The count of this clone is one. V is TRBV5-1 and J is TRBJ2-2, with D possibly being TRBD1 (6 bases). The CDR3 length is 16 residues. The germline gives CDR1 SGHRS, CDR2 YFSETQ. Trimming stripped 5 bases from V and 6 bases from J, with 20 bases between. This chain's CDR3 is CASRLIQGNSPGELFF. DNA of the CDR3: TGCGCCAGCAGGCTTATTCAGGGGAATTCTCCCGGGGAGCTGTTTTTT.

The J gene is TRBJ2-7, the V gene TRBV2; 7 bases fit TRBD2. With V trimmed by 3 bases and J by 2 bases, 7 bases remained unmatched. Germline loops: CDR1 SNHLY, CDR2 FYNNEI. The CDR3 contains 15 residues. CDR3: CASSDPGTKAYEQYF. In DNA form, the CDR3 reads TGTGCCAGCAGTGACCCCGGGACTAAGGCCTACGAGCAGTACTTC.

The gene calls are TRBV11-3 and TRBJ2-7, with TRBD2 as a possible D gene (5 bases). This CDR3 has 14 amino acids. Deletions cut 8 bases from V and 4 bases from J, with 18 bases between. Germline V gene sequence: CDR1 SGHNT, CDR2 YENEEA. The CDR3 DNA is TGTGCCAGCCAGCAAGGGAGTAGCGCGTACGAGCAGTACTTC. Translated, it gives CASQQGSSAYEQYF.

The V and J genes are TRBV29-1 and TRBJ2-7; 10 bases match TRBD1. Germline CDR1 SQVTM, CDR2 ANQGSEA. The CDR3 spans 16 residues. The ends lost 3 bases at V and 1 base at J; junction bases unmatched: 9. CDR3 sequence reads: CSVELAEGQGSYEQYF. The CDR3 DNA reads TGCAGCGTTGAGCTCGCGGAGGGACAGGGGTCCTACGAGCAGTACTTC.

V usage is TRBV28 and J usage is TRBJ2-1; D possibly corresponds to TRBD2 (5 bases). With 3 bases removed from V and 0 bases from J, the gap between germline ends came to 6 bases. CDR1 MDHEN and CDR2 SYDVKM come from the germline V gene. The CDR3 runs to 14 residues. The CDR3 nucleotides are TGTGCCAGCAGTTTGGGGAGCTCCTACAATGAGCAGTTCTTC. Translating gives CASSLGSSYNEQFF.